The 11 T cell receptor beta chains in this list originate from one sample, sequenced in a study of blood T cells in healthy people across ages. A J-beta primer mix and a sample-barcoded 5' primer were used in a second PCR of about 6 to 12 cycles. TCRdb redid the calling of the 5' RACE reads with MiXCR, one entry per CDR3 protein. This table has hundreds of thousands of distinct CDR3 sequences, 22% appearing once. Sample: blood. Receptor source: a man aged 70 or older in good health.

In its sample, this clonotype was seen once. V gene TRBV5-1 combines with J gene TRBJ2-1, with TRBD1 identical over 7 bases. Losses at the gene ends were 3 bases for V and 5 bases for J; bases not matched to a gene: 2. This CDR3 region has 13 residues. Germline V gene sequence: CDR1 SGHRS, CDR2 YFSETQ. CDR3 region: CASSSGQNNEQFF. In DNA form, the CDR3 reads TGCGCCAGCAGCTCGGGACAGAACAATGAGCAGTTCTTC. Looking up the rest from reference TRBV5-1 and TRBJ2-1 gives the full variable domain: KAGVTQTPRYLIKTRGQQVTLSCSPISGHRSVSWYQQTPGQGLQFLFEYFSETQRNKGNFPGRFSGRQFSNSRSEMNVSTLELGDSALYLCASSSGQNNEQFFGPGTRLTVL.

There are many counts of this clonotype. V usage is TRBV5-1 and J usage is TRBJ1-1; no reliable D call. The CDR3 loop spans 13 amino acids. Germline-derived CDR1 and CDR2 are SGHRS and YFSETQ. Between the trimmed V and J ends, which lost 0 bases and 8 bases, there was a span of 11 bases. CDR3 region: CASSLDGRNEAFF. The CDR3 DNA reads TGCGCCAGCAGCTTGGATGGACGGAACGAAGCTTTCTTT.

On this clonotype itself: At one end the junction does not follow the germline gene, possibly because of a read error. The chain couples TRBV28 to TRBJ2-1, with 9 bases lining up with TRBD2. CDR1 and CDR2 (germline): MDHEN, SYDVKM. The CDR3 is made up of 16 amino acids. CDR3 sequence: CASSSAGTSRYNERFF. The CDR3 DNA reads as TGTGCCAGCAGTTCCGCCGGGACTAGCAGATACAATGAGCGGTTCTTC.

The V and J genes are TRBV12-3 or TRBV12-4 and TRBJ2-5; D is perhaps TRBD1 (5 bases). CDR3 length equals 12 residues. Trimming left V 3 bases short and J 13 bases short, with 15 bases between. CDR3 DNA: TGTGCCAGCAGTTTCCAGGGCTACGAGCGGTACTTC. Translating gives CASSFQGYERYF.

J is TRBJ1-3 and V is TRBV3-1; D unclear. The CDR3 is made up of 13 amino acids. The germline V gene encodes CDR1 LGHDT and CDR2 YNNKEL (reference sequence). V shed 5 bases and J shed 2 bases, with 7 bases lying between them. The CDR3: CASSGDPGNTIYF. The CDR3 nucleotides read TGTGCCAGCAGCGGTGATCCTGGAAACACCATATATTTT.

The chain combines TRBV14 with TRBJ1-2, with D hard to call. Germline V gene sequence: CDR1 SGHDN, CDR2 FVKESK. The V and J ends lost 1 base and 4 bases respectively, with 13 bases between them. The CDR3 extends over 15 amino acids. This CDR3 reads CASSQAEESLYGYTF. The DNA of the CDR3 is TGTGCCAGCAGCCAAGCGGAGGAATCCCTCTATGGCTACACCTTC.

This clonotype was detected a few times. The rearrangement links TRBV20-1 to TRBJ2-5; TRBD1 aligns across 7 bases. This CDR3 has 12 residues. The germline CDR1 and CDR2 sequences are DFQATT and SNEGSKA (reference sequence). The V segment lost 8 bases and the J segment 3 bases; nucleotides outside the gene matches: 6. DNA of the CDR3: TGCAGTTCGGACAGGCCGAAAGAGACCCAGTACTTC. Translated, it gives CSSDRPKETQYF.

This clonotype was counted at least ten times. The chain couples TRBV12-3 or TRBV12-4 to TRBJ2-3, with D unclear. V gave up 2 bases and J gave up 6 bases, with 12 bases separating them. The CDR3 has 14 residues. CDR3 sequence: CASSLKISRDTQYF. In DNA, the CDR3 is TGTGCCAGCAGTTTAAAAATATCCCGCGATACGCAGTATTTT.

CDR3 amino acids: CASSPGQAAYNEQFF. The CDR3 DNA sequence: TGTGCCAGCTCACCCGGACAGGCGGCCTACAATGAGCAGTTCTTC. The chain has TRBV18 and TRBJ2-1; the match to TRBD1 covers 7 bases. In germline, CDR1 is KGHSH, CDR2 LQKENI. This CDR3 has 15 residues. The V and J ends lost 3 bases and 2 bases, in that order; junction bases with no gene match: 4.

This clonotype was found a few times. The genes are TRBV12-3 or TRBV12-4 and TRBJ2-4; 10 nucleotides align to TRBD1. The CDR3 contains 15 residues. V lost 4 bases, J lost 7 bases, and 7 bases stayed unmatched. In nucleotides, the CDR3 is TGTGCCAGCAGTTCTCGGACAGGGGGAGGGAACATTCAGTACTTC. Its protein product is CASSSRTGGGNIQYF.

This rearrangement joins TRBV21-1 to TRBJ2-7; the DNA was not used to check the table's D call, TRBD2. TRBV21-1 is assigned pseudogene status. This CDR3 spans 18 amino acids. For the CDR3, the DNA is TGTGCCAGCAGCAAACTTGGCCTGGAGGGGAAAGTAGCCTACGAGCAGTACGTC. This encodes CASSKLGLEGKVAYEQYV.